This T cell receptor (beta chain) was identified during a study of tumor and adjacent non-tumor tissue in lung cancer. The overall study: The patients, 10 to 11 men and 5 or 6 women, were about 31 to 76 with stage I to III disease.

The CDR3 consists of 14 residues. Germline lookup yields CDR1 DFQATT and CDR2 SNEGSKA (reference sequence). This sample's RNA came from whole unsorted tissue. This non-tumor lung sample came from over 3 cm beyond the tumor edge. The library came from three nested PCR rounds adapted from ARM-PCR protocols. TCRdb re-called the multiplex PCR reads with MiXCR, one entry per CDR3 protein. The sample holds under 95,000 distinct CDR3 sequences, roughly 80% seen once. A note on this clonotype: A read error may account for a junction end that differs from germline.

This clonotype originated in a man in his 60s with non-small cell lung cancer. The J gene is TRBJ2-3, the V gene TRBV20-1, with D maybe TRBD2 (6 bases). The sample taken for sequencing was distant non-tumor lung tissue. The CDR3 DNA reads TGCAGTGCTGGAGGGTATTCGAGCACAGATACGCGGTATTTT. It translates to CSAGGYSSTDTRYF.